This T cell receptor (beta chain) is from a study of neurological immune-mediated disorders. The study's findings and limits: None of the CDR3 amino acid sequences in expanded clones turned up in more than one subject, which points to private repertoires in all groups.

Sorted libraries came from roughly 1 million CD4+ or CD8+ T cells. The CDR3 has 16 amino acids. The ends were cut back, 2 bases at V and 2 bases at J, with 14 bases in the middle. Germline loops: CDR1 SGHVS, CDR2 FNYEAQ. This clonotype turned up a few times. As yet, its antigen is unknown. The cDNA was generated through 5'RACE incorporating 10-nucleotide random UMIs. TCRdb processed the 5' RACE reads anew with MiXCR; each CDR3 protein has one entry. The data hold around 21,000 distinct CDR3 sequences, with roughly 7.5% observed a single time. The V call is TRBV7-6, the J call TRBJ2-3, with D tentatively TRBD1 or TRBD2 (6 bases each). This receptor was taken from a woman aged 30 to 39 with HTLV-1-associated myelopathy (HAM/TSP). The sample was CD8+ T cells from blood. CDR3 in DNA: TGTGCCAGCAGCTTAAATTCGAGGGGGGTCACAGATACGCAGTATTTT. This gives the protein CASSLNSRGVTDTQYF.